A single sample gave rise to the 27 T cell receptor beta chains below, sequenced in a study of Graves' ophthalmopathy and Graves' hyperthyroidism. Using RNA transcripts, the TCR beta CDR3 regions were amplified. An initial RT-PCR round employing HTBI primers preceded a second-round multiplex PCR. TCRdb re-called the multiplex PCR reads with MiXCR, one entry per CDR3 protein. The sample carries 300,000 to 500,000 distinct CDR3 sequences, 15% to 17% recorded once. The sample taken for sequencing was peripheral blood. The receptors were gathered from a woman younger than 35 with stable Graves' hyperthyroidism.

This clonotype was seen only a few times. The chain recombines TRBV5-8 with TRBJ2-4; 11 bases fit TRBD2. Germline assignment: CDR1 SGHTS and CDR2 YDEGEE. This CDR3 comprises 17 residues. Trimming took 5 bases from V and 2 from J; bases not matched to a gene: 9. The DNA for the CDR3 is TGTGCCAGCAGGCCTACAATAGCGGGGGGGTCCAAAAACATTCAGTACTTC. Translating gives CASRPTIAGGSKNIQYF.

In its sample, this clonotype was seen many times. CDR3 loop: CASRRQGGGNTIYF. The CDR3 DNA reads as TGTGCCAGCAGACGCCAGGGGGGAGGAAACACCATATATTTT. The chain is built from TRBV6-1 and TRBJ1-3; 7 bases are shared with TRBD1. Losses at the gene ends were 6 bases for V and 4 bases for J; bases not matched to a gene: 6. CDR3 length equals 14 residues. The V gene's germline CDR1 is MNHNS and CDR2 SASEGT.

In this sample, this clonotype turned up many times. This chain connects TRBV6-5 to TRBJ1-2; tentatively, D is TRBD1 (5 bases). Germline V gives CDR1 MNHEY, CDR2 SVGAGI. V was shortened by 6 bases and J by 4 bases, with 18 bases between the two germline ends. The CDR3 runs 15 residues. The CDR3 loop is CASSHDTGGFYGYTF. CDR3 coding DNA: TGTGCCAGCAGCCACGACACGGGGGGATTCTATGGCTACACCTTC.

This clonotype was picked up many times. One junction end disagrees with the germline gene, perhaps due to a read error. The chain is built from TRBV9 and TRBJ2-7; D possibly corresponds to TRBD1 (6 bases). CDR3 length: 13 residues. CDR1 is SGDLS, CDR2 YYNGEE, per germline. CDR3 DNA: TGTGCCAACAGCGCAACAGGGTCCTACGAGCAGTACTTC. Translation: CANSATGSYEQYF. Complete variable domain (other parts from reference TRBV9 and TRBJ2-7): DSGVTQTPKHLITATGQRVTLRCSPRSGDLSVYWYQQSLDQGLQFLIQYYNGEERAKGNILERFSAQQFPDLHSELNLSSLELGDSALYFCANSATGSYEQYFGPGTRLTVT.

Details on this clonotype: A read error is possible here, since a much larger clone lies one base away. The gene calls are TRBV24-1 and TRBJ1-4, with D maybe TRBD1 (5 bases). This CDR3 region has 15 residues. Germline V gene data show CDR1 as KGHDR and CDR2 as SFDVKD. The CDR3 here is CATSDPRDLREKLLF. DNA of the CDR3: TGTGCCACCAGTGATCCCCGGGACCTGAGGGAAAAACTGTTGTTT.

This clonotype has ten or more counts. The genes are TRBV6-1 and TRBJ2-7, with D perhaps given as TRBD1 or TRBD2 (7 bases each). The length of the CDR3 is 16 residues. Germline V gene lookup returns CDR1 MNHNS and CDR2 SASEGT. Trimming pared 6 bases from V and 3 bases from J, leaving 21 bases between. CDR3 in amino acids: CASRPAWGGDSYEQYF. The CDR3 DNA follows: TGTGCCAGCAGGCCCGCCTGGGGGGGGGACAGCTACGAGCAGTACTTC.

This clonotype was counted at least ten times. This chain connects TRBV6-5 to TRBJ2-7; TRBD2 matches at 14 bases. Trimming at V came to 0 bases and at J to 2 bases, leaving 3 bases not matched to a gene. Germline V lookup: CDR1 MNHEY, CDR2 SVGAGI. There are 17 residues in the CDR3. The CDR3 DNA sequence: TGTGCCAGCAGTTACTCGGGACTAGCGGGGGAAACCTACGAGCAGTACTTC. This encodes CASSYSGLAGETYEQYF.

The chain recombines TRBV27 with TRBJ1-5; unclear D gene. The CDR3 contains 14 residues. Germline CDR1 reads MNHEY; CDR2 reads SMNVEV (reference sequence). Deletions cut 5 bases from V and 2 bases from J, with 10 bases between. The CDR3 DNA reads TGTGCCAGCAGTAAGGGTGCGGGCAATCAGCCCCAGCATTTT. Amino acids: CASSKGAGNQPQHF.

The chain couples TRBV4-2 to TRBJ2-4; the match to TRBD2 covers 9 bases. The germline gives CDR1 LGHNA, CDR2 YNFKEQ. Trimming took 0 bases from V and 5 from J; bases not matched to a gene: 5. The CDR3 length is 16 residues. The CDR3 DNA is TGTGCCAGCAGCCAAGATCCTAGCGGGGCTGAAAACATTCAGTACTTC. This sequence encodes CASSQDPSGAENIQYF.

This clonotype appeared a few times. The V gene is TRBV6-1, the J gene TRBJ2-4, with D perhaps TRBD1 (6 bases). V lost 6 bases, J lost 6 bases, and 15 bases lay in between. CDR1 is MNHNS, CDR2 SASEGT, per germline. The CDR3 has 14 residues. Here the CDR3 DNA reads TGTGCCAGCAGGAACGACAGGTGGGGAAACATTCAGTACTTC. Translated: CASRNDRWGNIQYF.

This clonotype came up a few times. The V and J genes are TRBV6-9 and TRBJ1-2, with a tentative D call TRBD1 (6 bases). CDR1 and CDR2 (germline): MNHGY, SVAAGI. V shed 5 bases and J shed 8 bases, with 18 bases lying between them. This CDR3 is 14 amino acids long. The CDR3 here is CASSPAGGRRGYTF. The CDR3, as DNA: TGTGCCAGCAGTCCTGCCGGGGGGCGCCGGGGCTACACCTTC.

The V call is TRBV12-3 or TRBV12-4, the J call TRBJ1-1, with D perhaps matching TRBD1 (6 bases). The length of the CDR3 is 13 residues. The V gene lost 8 bases and the J gene lost 7 bases, with 17 bases spanning the gap. DNA of the CDR3: TGTGCCAGCGGGACCCTCACAGGGAATGAAGCTTTCTTT. It codes for CASGTLTGNEAFF.

This clonotype turned up a few times. It may be a read error: a sequence one base away is much more abundant. The V and J genes are TRBV11-2 and TRBJ1-1; D not certain. Germline V lookup: CDR1 SGHAT, CDR2 FQNNGV. The CDR3 extends over 15 amino acids. CDR3 coding DNA: TGTGCCAGCAGCTTATTTAGCCAGGCAAGGACTGAAGCTTGCTTT. It encodes CASSLFSQARTEACF.

This clonotype was observed at least ten times. The V call is TRBV12-3 or TRBV12-4, the J call TRBJ1-1; D gene unclear. V lost 6 bases, J lost 6 bases, and 8 bases lay in between. This CDR3 region has 11 residues. The DNA for the CDR3 is TGTGCCAGCAGCTTTAACTCTGAAGCTTTCTTT. Residues: CASSFNSEAFF.

This clonotype was detected ten times or more. The chain couples TRBV6-1 to TRBJ1-5; maybe TRBD1 (6 bases). Deletions cut 6 bases from V and 2 bases from J, with 17 bases between. This CDR3 contains 16 residues. CDR1 is MNHNS, CDR2 SASEGT, per germline. CDR3 bases: TGTGCCAGCAGCGCCAATACAGGGTCGGGCAATCAGCCCCAGCATTTT. Amino acids: CASSANTGSGNQPQHF.

The table lists this clonotype with many counts. The chain couples TRBV11-2 to TRBJ2-2; no reliable D call. V was trimmed by 6 bases and J by 0 bases, leaving 11 bases between them. The CDR3 has 15 residues. CDR1 SGHAT and CDR2 FQNNGV come from the germline V gene. The CDR3 DNA follows: TGTGCCAGCAGTCCCCGGATCGCGAACACCGGGGAGCTGTTTTTT. It codes for CASSPRIANTGELFF.

This clonotype turned up a few times. The chain carries TRBV9 and TRBJ1-1, with D possibly matching TRBD1 (5 bases). Germline-derived CDR1 and CDR2 are SGDLS and YYNGEE. V was clipped by 7 bases and J by 3 bases, with 19 bases between them. This CDR3 is 15 amino acids long. This CDR3 reads CASGRPQGGHTEAFF. Here the CDR3 DNA reads TGTGCCAGCGGGCGTCCCCAGGGTGGGCACACTGAAGCTTTCTTT.

Note on this clonotype: This clone may be a read error of a much larger clone one base away. The chain couples TRBV6-2 or TRBV6-3 to TRBJ1-5; 10 bases are shared with TRBD1. The trim removed 6 bases at V and 5 bases at J, leaving 10 bases unmatched. The germline CDR1 and CDR2 sequences are MNHEY and SVGEGT. The CDR3 runs 16 residues. The CDR3 DNA is TGTGCCAGCAGAAAGGACAGGGGGGGGAGCTATCAGCCCCAGCATTTT. Protein: CASRKDRGGSYQPQHF.

This clonotype was detected only once. This chain connects TRBV12-3 or TRBV12-4 to TRBJ2-7; no clear D gene. This CDR3 region has 14 residues. Trimming cost V 6 bases and J 5 bases, with 17 bases left between them. The CDR3 coding sequence is TGTGCCAGCAGCCCGGGCCTTTTGGGCCACGAGCAGTACTTC. Its translation: CASSPGLLGHEQYF.

This clonotype was seen repeatedly, ten times or more. The V gene is TRBV24-1, the J gene TRBJ1-5; D perhaps matches TRBD1 (6 bases). The V gene's germline CDR1 is KGHDR and CDR2 SFDVKD. The CDR3 spans 14 residues. Trimming left V 3 bases short and J 6 bases short, with 11 bases between. CDR3 nucleotides: TGTGCCACCAGTGATACAGGGTTGGGTCAGCCCCAGCATTTT. The encoded protein is CATSDTGLGQPQHF.

The sample holds many counts of this clonotype. The chain couples TRBV11-2 to TRBJ1-1, with TRBD1 matching 9 bases. This CDR3 contains 16 residues. V was pared by 5 bases and J by 4 bases, with 11 bases of the junction left unmatched. CDR1 and CDR2 (germline): SGHAT, FQNNGV. The CDR3 nucleotides read TGTGCCAGCAGCCCGGGACAGGGCAGAATGAGCACTGAAGCTTTCTTT. Amino acids: CASSPGQGRMSTEAFF.

The CDR3 region has the DNA TGTGCCAGCAGCCCCCGTAGTAGGGGAGACGGGGAGCTGTTTTTT. Amino acids: CASSPRSRGDGELFF. J is TRBJ2-2 and V is TRBV11-3; D is possibly TRBD1 or TRBD2 (5 bases each). This CDR3 is 15 amino acids long. In germline, CDR1 is SGHNT, CDR2 YENEEA. V gave up 5 bases and J gave up 7 bases, with 17 bases separating them.

About this clonotype itself: No conserved phenylalanine or tryptophan ends this CDR3, so it is likely a read error. The rearrangement joins TRBV5-1 to TRBJ1-1; the D gene is possibly TRBD1 (5 bases). V gave up 4 bases and J gave up 4 bases, with 8 bases separating them. CDR1 and CDR2 from the germline V gene are SGHRS and YFSETQ. The CDR3 has 12 amino acids. This CDR3 reads CASSRGGTEAFL. CDR3 DNA sequence: TGCGCCAGCAGCCGCGGGGGCACTGAAGCTTTCTTG.

This clonotype was observed a few times. The chain recombines TRBV5-1 with TRBJ1-1; D unresolved. CDR1 is SGHRS and CDR2 is YFSETQ in the germline V gene. The CDR3 is made up of 16 amino acids. Trimming pared 0 bases from V and 6 bases from J, leaving 18 bases between. CDR3 bases: TGCGCCAGCAGCTTGGGGGCCCTCCAAGGGAAGGCTGAAGCTTTCTTT. Translating it yields CASSLGALQGKAEAFF.

The genes are TRBV20-1 and TRBJ2-5, with 8 bases aligning to TRBD2. The junction had 4 bases not matched to a gene; V was cut back by 0 bases and J by 1 base. Germline loops: CDR1 DFQATT, CDR2 SNEGSKA (reference sequence). This CDR3 contains 15 residues. CDR3 protein: CSARDVGGAQETQYF. Written as DNA, the CDR3 is TGCAGTGCTAGAGATGTCGGGGGGGCCCAAGAGACCCAGTACTTC.

In this sample, this clonotype turned up many times. This chain joins TRBV15 and TRBJ2-5; TRBD1 matches at 7 bases. The CDR3 covers 14 residues. After removal of 2 bases from V and 5 bases from J, the junction contained 5 bases not matched to a gene. The germline gives CDR1 LNHNV, CDR2 YYDKDF (reference sequence). This chain's CDR3 is CATSRSTGWETQYF. DNA of the CDR3: TGTGCCACCAGCAGATCGACAGGGTGGGAGACCCAGTACTTC.

The J gene is TRBJ1-5, the V gene TRBV12-3 or TRBV12-4; D is perhaps TRBD1 (5 bases). CDR3 length: 15 residues. V was shortened by 1 base and J by 2 bases, with 9 bases between the two germline ends. The CDR3 here is CASSLGGKGNQPQHF. In DNA, the CDR3 is TGTGCCAGCAGTTTAGGGGGGAAGGGCAATCAGCCCCAGCATTTT.